These 30 T cell receptor beta chains were all obtained from the same sample, sequenced in a study of cytomegalovirus exposure and HLA in healthy donors. With 60 Vbeta and 13 Jbeta primers, the PCR was carried out. Here immunoSEQ multiplex PCR was the method, and the copy in TCRdb shows in-frame clones only, minus some. The sample contains about 100,000 clones, about 74% of which appear only once. The specimen was PBMCs. The receptors come from a woman in her late teens or twenties in good health and CMV-seropositive.

The rearrangement uses TRBV7-9 and TRBJ2-7; TRBD1 agrees at 7 bases. This CDR3 is built from 15 residues. V shed 1 base and J 1 base; nucleotides not matched to a gene: 4. Germline V gene lookup returns CDR1 SEHNR and CDR2 FQNEAQ (reference sequence). CDR3 loop: CASSLGTGVSYEQYF. The CDR3 DNA sequence: TGTGCCAGCAGCTTAGGGACAGGAGTATCCTACGAGCAGTACTTC.

The chain employs TRBV5-4 and TRBJ2-2; TRBD2 matches at 9 bases. The J segment lost 3 bases and the V segment lost 0 bases, leaving 3 bases of the junction unmatched. CDR1 is SGHNT, CDR2 YYREEE, per germline (reference sequence). CDR3 length: 16 amino acids. CDR3 DNA: TGTGCCAGCAGCTTGGTCCCTAGCGGGGACACCGGGGAGCTGTTTTTT. Protein product: CASSLVPSGDTGELFF.

This clone was seen only a few times. The chain couples TRBV4-3 to TRBJ2-1, with 12 bases lining up with TRBD2. This CDR3 comprises 17 residues. Germline assignment: CDR1 LGHNA and CDR2 YSLEER. Trimming cost V 1 base and J 7 bases; bases outside gene matches: 8. This CDR3 reads CASSQGLAGADWNEQFF. CDR3 coding DNA: TGCGCCAGCAGCCAAGGACTAGCGGGAGCCGACTGGAATGAGCAGTTCTTC.

This clone was detected once. The CDR3 DNA follows: TGTGCCAGCAGCCTGGGGCAGCAAACCTACGAGCAGTACTTC. Translation gives CASSLGQQTYEQYF. V usage is TRBV2 and J usage is TRBJ2-7; possibly TRBD1 for D (5 bases). Germline V gives CDR1 SNHLY, CDR2 FYNNEI. The CDR3 spans 14 residues. V lost 6 bases and J 2 bases, leaving 14 bases between the germline ends.

The J gene is TRBJ2-7, the V gene TRBV5-1; D may be TRBD2 (6 bases). The CDR3 is 15 amino acids. Trimming stripped 3 bases from V and 2 bases from J, with 15 bases between. In germline, CDR1 is SGHRS, CDR2 YFSETQ. CDR3 protein: CASSSEGGNAYEQYF. CDR3 DNA sequence: TGCGCCAGCAGCTCGGAGGGCGGGAACGCCTACGAGCAGTACTTC.

The chain employs TRBV7-9 and TRBJ2-7; 9 nucleotides align to TRBD2. The CDR3 extends over 13 amino acids. The germline CDR1 and CDR2 sequences are SEHNR and FQNEAQ (reference sequence). V lost 5 bases, J lost 1 base, and 0 bases stayed unmatched. The CDR3 DNA reads TGTGCCAGCAGCACTAGCGGGTCCTACGAGCAGTACTTC. It codes for CASSTSGSYEQYF.

CDR3 sequence (DNA): TGTGCCAGCAGTCCGGGACAGTTCACCGGGGAGCTGTTTTTT. It yields the protein CASSPGQFTGELFF. The chain has TRBV2 and TRBJ2-2; 7 bases line up with TRBD1. Germline V gene sequence: CDR1 SNHLY, CDR2 FYNNEI. V was pared by 5 bases and J by 4 bases, with 4 bases of the junction left unmatched. This CDR3 contains 14 residues.

CDR3 nucleotide sequence: TGTGCCAGCAGCTTAGCGGGGGTCGGTAGCGGGATATCCTACGAGCAGTACTTC. This encodes CASSLAGVGSGISYEQYF. The chain employs TRBV7-2 and TRBJ2-7, with 8 nucleotides matching TRBD2. Germline-derived CDR1 and CDR2 are SGHTA and FQGNSA. The V segment lost 0 bases and the J segment 1 base; nucleotides outside the gene matches: 11. The CDR3 contains 18 residues.

The chain employs TRBV6-6 and TRBJ2-4; D unresolved. The germline CDR1 and CDR2 sequences are MNHNY and SVGAGI (reference sequence). V was clipped by 0 bases and J by 1 base, with 7 bases between them. CDR3 length: 15 residues. CDR3 protein: CASSYSTRAKNIQYF. The CDR3 coding sequence is TGTGCCAGCAGTTACTCGACCAGGGCCAAAAACATTCAGTACTTC.

The chain carries TRBV5-5 and TRBJ2-1, with D possibly TRBD2 on 6 matching bases. The CDR3 has 15 amino acids. The V gene lost 4 bases and the J gene lost 6 bases, with 17 bases spanning the gap. Germline-derived CDR1 and CDR2 are SGHKS and YYEKEE (reference sequence). In nucleotides, the CDR3 is TGTGCCAGCAGCCCGGAGGAGGGGTGGGGCAATGAGCAGTTCTTC. Translated: CASSPEEGWGNEQFF.

This clone was seen only a few times. The chain employs TRBV4-1 and TRBJ2-7; TRBD2 matches at 8 bases. Germline CDR1 reads MGHRA; CDR2 reads YSYEKL. Losses at the gene ends were 1 base for V and 7 bases for J; bases not matched to a gene: 6. The CDR3 runs to 14 residues. The CDR3 DNA reads as TGCGCCAGCAGCCAAGCAGCGGGAGTAGGTGAGCAGTACTTC. This translates into CASSQAAGVGEQYF.

The genes are TRBV30 and TRBJ2-3, with D unresolved. There are 13 residues in the CDR3. V shed 0 bases and J shed 4 bases, with 8 bases lying between them. Germline CDR1 and CDR2: GTSNPN and SVGIG (reference sequence). CDR3 region: CAWSVRLADTQYF. CDR3 nucleotide sequence: TGTGCCTGGAGTGTAAGGCTAGCAGATACGCAGTATTTT. Filled out from reference TRBV30 and TRBJ2-3, the complete variable domain reads SQTIHQWPATLVQPVGSPLSLECTVEGTSNPNLYWYRQAAGRGLQLLFYSVGIGQISSEVPQNLSASRPQDRQFILSSKKLLLSDSGFYLCAWSVRLADTQYFGPGTRLTVL.

This chain connects TRBV28 to TRBJ2-5; a possible D gene is TRBD2 (5 bases). The J call is in doubt because the DNA end fits TRBJ2-7 better. Germline V gives CDR1 MDHEN, CDR2 SYDVKM. The CDR3 runs to 12 residues. CDR3 sequence (DNA): TGTGCCACCGGGGAAAGCTCCTACGAGCAGTACTTC. It translates to CATGESSYEQYF.

The V and J genes are TRBV6-5 and TRBJ1-5, with TRBD1 matching 9 bases. The germline CDR1 and CDR2 sequences are MNHEY and SVGAGI. This CDR3 has 15 residues. The V gene end was trimmed by 5 bases and the J gene end by 5 bases; junction bases not matched to a gene: 7. The CDR3 region is CASSTGQGFDQPQHF. The CDR3 DNA is TGTGCCAGCAGTACGGGACAGGGTTTTGATCAGCCCCAGCATTTT.

There are a few counts of this clone. V is TRBV29-1 and J is TRBJ2-2, with TRBD2 identical over 9 bases. After removal of 7 bases from V and 5 bases from J, the junction contained 11 bases not matched to a gene. Germline CDR1 and CDR2: SQVTM and ANQGSEA. This CDR3 region has 15 residues. The DNA for the CDR3 is TGCAGCGCGTCCGAGGGCGGGAGGGAAACCGGGGAGCTGTTTTTT. Translating gives CSASEGGRETGELFF.

The chain uses TRBV9 and TRBJ2-7; D unresolved. V lost 0 bases and J lost 2, with 9 bases in between. The length of the CDR3 is 14 residues. The V gene's germline CDR1 is SGDLS and CDR2 YYNGEE. In nucleotides, the CDR3 is TGTGCCAGCAGCGTAGCCCCTACCCCCTACGAGCAGTACTTC. This sequence encodes CASSVAPTPYEQYF.

Only a few counts were recorded for this clone. The CDR3 reads CASSEEGNSSYEQYF. For the CDR3, the DNA is TGTGCCAGCAGTGAAGAGGGGAACAGCTCCTACGAGCAGTACTTC. This chain connects TRBV2 to TRBJ2-7; D may be TRBD1 (5 bases). V lost 1 base and J 0 bases, leaving 10 bases between the germline ends. Germline CDR1 reads SNHLY; CDR2 reads FYNNEI. CDR3 length equals 15 residues.

In this sample, this clone turned up a few times. This chain links TRBV27 with TRBJ2-7; TRBD2 matches at 9 bases. The CDR3 is 15 amino acids. V shed 0 bases, J shed 6 bases, and the junction held 6 bases outside the gene matches. Germline values: CDR1 MNHEY, CDR2 SMNVEV (reference sequence). In DNA, the CDR3 is TGTGCCAGCAGTTTATCGGCTAGCGGGATCTCCGAGCAGTACTTC. As protein: CASSLSASGISEQYF.

This clone was seen a handful of times. The rearrangement joins TRBV5-1 to TRBJ2-5, with 7 bases lining up with TRBD2. This CDR3 has 16 amino acids. The ends lost 2 bases at V and 5 bases at J; junction bases unmatched: 12. CDR1 is SGHRS and CDR2 is YFSETQ in the germline V gene. CDR3 residues: CASSFSVAAGGETQYF. Written as DNA, the CDR3 is TGCGCCAGCAGCTTCTCTGTAGCTGCCGGGGGGGAGACCCAGTACTTC.

The chain combines TRBV5-1 with TRBJ2-3; D may be TRBD2 (6 bases). The ends were cut back, 1 base at V and 6 bases at J, with 15 bases in the middle. The CDR3 is 15 residues long. Germline CDR1 reads SGHRS; CDR2 reads YFSETQ. CDR3 bases: TGCGCCAGCAGCTTGTATGTATTCGGGAGTGATACGCAGTATTTT. Amino acid sequence: CASSLYVFGSDTQYF.

J is TRBJ2-1 and V is TRBV27; D might be TRBD2 (6 bases). CDR3 size: 14 residues. The V end lost 3 bases, the J end lost 5 bases, and 11 bases lay between the germline ends. Germline V gives CDR1 MNHEY, CDR2 SMNVEV (reference sequence). This CDR3 is CASSFGGIDNEQFF. CDR3 nucleotide sequence: TGTGCCAGCAGTTTCGGGGGAATAGACAATGAGCAGTTCTTC.

This chain joins TRBV28 and TRBJ2-3, with TRBD2 identical over 7 bases. J was trimmed by 1 base and V by 2 bases; bases with no gene match: 9. CDR1 and CDR2 from the germline V gene are MDHEN and SYDVKM. The CDR3 has 17 amino acids. CDR3 in DNA: TGTGCCAGCAGTTTAGTGGGAGGGCCAGAAGGCACAGATACGCAGTATTTT. Encoded protein: CASSLVGGPEGTDTQYF.

The J gene is TRBJ1-4, the V gene TRBV30; no firm D call. There are 11 residues in the CDR3. Per the germline V gene, CDR1 is GTSNPN and CDR2 is SVGIG (reference sequence). Trimming removed 5 bases from V and 7 bases from J, with 8 bases in between. CDR3 residues: CAWRRGEKLFF. The CDR3 DNA follows: TGTGCCTGGCGTAGAGGTGAAAAACTGTTTTTT.

This chain uses TRBV13 with TRBJ2-7; TRBD2 might be the D (6 bases). The CDR3 length is 13 residues. Germline CDR1 reads PRHDT; CDR2 reads FYEKMQ (reference sequence). V gave up 10 bases and J gave up 5 bases, with 18 bases separating them. The CDR3 DNA reads as TGTGCCACCTCCGGGAGCGCGCGGAACGAGCAGTACTTC. Its translation: CATSGSARNEQYF.

V usage is TRBV13 and J usage is TRBJ2-3, with TRBD2 identical over 12 bases. CDR1 and CDR2 from the germline V gene are PRHDT and FYEKMQ (reference sequence). This CDR3 is built from 17 residues. V lost 4 bases to trimming and J lost 5 bases; unmatched junction nucleotides: 10. This CDR3 reads CASSSGTSGWEGDTQYF. CDR3 DNA: TGTGCCAGCAGCTCGGGGACTAGCGGGTGGGAGGGAGATACGCAGTATTTT. Variable domain in full (rest from reference TRBV13 and TRBJ2-3): AAGVIQSPRHLIKEKRETATLKCYPIPRHDTVYWYQQGPGQDPQFLISFYEKMQSDKGSIPDRFSAQQFSDYHSELNMSSLELGDSALYFCASSSGTSGWEGDTQYFGPGTRLTVL.

This chain connects TRBV6-4 to TRBJ2-1, with TRBD1 matching over 9 bases. The CDR3 consists of 15 residues. Per the germline V gene, CDR1 is MRHNA and CDR2 is SNTAGT. Unmatched junction bases numbered 5, after V lost 4 bases and J lost 4 bases. CDR3 bases: TGTGCCAGCAGTGGCGACAGGGGGGATTACAATGAGCAGTTCTTC. Residues: CASSGDRGDYNEQFF.

About this clone itself: An end of the junction differs from the germline gene, which may be a read error. The chain carries TRBV7-7 and TRBJ2-2; tentative D call: TRBD2 (6 bases). Germline V gives CDR1 SSHAT, CDR2 FNYEAQ (reference sequence). This CDR3 has 15 amino acids. The CDR3 nucleotides are TGTGCTAGCAGCCCCAGGGAGGCGAACACCGGGGAGCTGTTTTTT. Encoded protein: CASSPREANTGELFF. The variable domain in full, with the rest retrieved from reference TRBV7-7 and TRBJ2-2, is GAGVSQSPRYKVTKRGQDVTLRCDPISSHATLYWYQQALGQGPEFLTYFNYEAQPDKSGLPSDRFSAERPEGSISTLTIQRTEQRDSAMYRCASSPREANTGELFFGEGSRLTVL.

The chain recombines TRBV4-3 with TRBJ2-7; D possibly corresponds to TRBD2 (6 bases). The CDR3 has 13 amino acids. V lost 3 bases and J lost 3, with 9 bases in between. Germline V CDR1 and CDR2: LGHNA, YSLEER. Here the CDR3 reads CASSQIGGYEQYF. Here the CDR3 DNA reads TGCGCCAGCAGCCAGATCGGGGGCTACGAGCAGTACTTC.

This sequence joins TRBV7-9 and TRBJ1-2; possible D gene TRBD1, 6 bases. This CDR3 spans 14 amino acids. Trimming pared 2 bases from V and 4 bases from J, leaving 11 bases between. Germline lookup yields CDR1 SEHNR and CDR2 FQNEAQ (reference sequence). CDR3 in amino acids: CASSLTGGAYGYTF. The CDR3 coding sequence is TGTGCCAGCAGCTTAACGGGGGGCGCCTATGGCTACACCTTC. The full variable domain, with the rest looked up from reference TRBV7-9 and TRBJ1-2, is DTGVSQNPRHKITKRGQNVTFRCDPISEHNRLYWYRQTLGQGPEFLTYFQNEAQLEKSRLLSDRFSAERPKGSFSTLEIQRTEQGDSAMYLCASSLTGGAYGYTFGSGTRLTVV.

This rearrangement joins TRBV7-9 to TRBJ2-2; no clear D gene. The CDR3 spans 18 residues. Trimming removed 3 bases from V and 2 bases from J, with 19 bases in between. The germline gives CDR1 SEHNR, CDR2 FQNEAQ (reference sequence). The CDR3 is CASSFLPTAVGNTGELFF. CDR3 nucleotides: TGTGCCAGCAGCTTCCTACCGACTGCAGTAGGCAACACCGGGGAGCTGTTTTTT.